This T cell receptor beta chain was retrieved from a study of cytomegalovirus exposure and HLA in healthy donors. Background on the study: The same platform was used for the 120 or so validation repertoires as for the 666 first-cohort repertoires, as reported in a later analysis.

This clone turned up a few times. The antigen is undetermined. Study-wide results and limits: Reportedly, cytomegalovirus status was diagnosed with high sensitivity and specificity. Generally TCR sequences proved uncommon, though certain public TCRs appeared in numerous donors. Listed as cytomegalovirus-associated were about 160 TCR beta chains.

This CDR3 contains 14 residues. Germline V gene sequence: CDR1 KGHSH, CDR2 LQKENI. Trimming shortened V by 0 bases and J by 6 bases, and 11 bases separated the two germline ends. Here immunoSEQ multiplex PCR was the method, and the copy in TCRdb shows in-frame clones only, minus some. The sample contains some 220,000 clones, around nine tenths of which appear only once. This receptor was taken from a woman aged 18-29 years in good health and CMV-seronegative. The chain employs TRBV18 and TRBJ1-2; the D gene is possibly TRBD1 (5 bases). Sequenced material: PBMCs. CDR3 sequence (DNA): TGTGCCAGCTCACCACCCTGGCAGGGTAATGGCTACACCTTC. Its protein product is CASSPPWQGNGYTF.